These 26 T cell receptor beta chains were all obtained from the same sample, sequenced in a study of blood T cell repertoires in COVID-19 (TCRdb year 2020). Library preparation was by the immunoSEQ multiplex PCR assay. What TCRdb holds here is the immuneACCESS table cut down to in-frame rearrangements. Part of the clones is not present; checked against another copy, under half of the missing clones reflect an unresolved V gene, and the others are unexplained. The table for this sample lists roughly 280,000 clones; 88% of them were counted only once. 3% of the sample belongs to the ten largest clones. The material sequenced was PBMCs or T cells enriched from blood (not recorded which). The origin of the receptors is a woman aged 50 to 65 who had recovered from COVID-19.

CDR3 protein: CASSPPQGGSGYTF. DNA for the CDR3: TGTGCCAGCAGTCCTCCTCAGGGGGGCAGTGGCTACACCTTC. This chain links TRBV28 with TRBJ1-2, with TRBD1 matching 7 bases. Germline loops: CDR1 MDHEN, CDR2 SYDVKM. The V and J ends lost 5 bases and 7 bases, in that order; junction bases with no gene match: 10. The CDR3 runs 14 residues.

The gene calls are TRBV6-5 and TRBJ2-7, with D possibly being TRBD1 (6 bases). Trimming took 8 bases from V and 6 from J, leaving 23 bases between them. This CDR3 spans 15 amino acids. Germline V gene lookup returns CDR1 MNHEY and CDR2 SVGAGI. CDR3 amino acids: CASQLIGDTRGEQYF. CDR3 in DNA: TGTGCCAGCCAGCTTATCGGGGACACCCGAGGCGAGCAGTACTTC.

CDR3 coding DNA: TGTGCCAGCAGCTTAGGGGGACAGGGGACGGGGTATGGCTACACCTTC. Protein: CASSLGGQGTGYGYTF. This chain links TRBV11-2 with TRBJ1-2; 10 nucleotides match TRBD1. Trimming cost V 1 base and J 5 bases; bases outside gene matches: 7. CDR1 is SGHAT, CDR2 FQNNGV, per germline. The CDR3 has 16 amino acids.

The chain joins TRBV30 to TRBJ1-1; 8 bases match TRBD1. The CDR3 is 13 residues long. V lost 2 bases to trimming and J lost 7 bases; unmatched junction nucleotides: 6. Per the germline V gene, CDR1 is GTSNPN and CDR2 is SVGIG (reference sequence). CDR3 sequence reads: CAWSTQGVGEAFF. The CDR3 nucleotides are TGTGCCTGGAGTACACAGGGGGTAGGTGAAGCTTTCTTT.

This chain connects TRBV2 to TRBJ1-4; 7 bases map to TRBD1. Germline CDR1 and CDR2: SNHLY and FYNNEI. J gave up 5 bases and V 8 bases, and 8 bases lay outside the gene matches. This CDR3 is built from 14 residues. The CDR3 protein is CASERVRGNEKLFF. The CDR3 DNA is TGTGCCAGCGAACGTGTCAGGGGGAATGAAAAACTGTTTTTT.

The J gene is TRBJ1-6, the V gene TRBV7-9; D is unresolved. Germline V CDR1 and CDR2: SEHNR, FQNEAQ (reference sequence). This CDR3 comprises 13 residues. V dropped 5 bases and J dropped 10 bases, with 12 bases sitting between them. In nucleotides, the CDR3 is TGTGCCAGCAGCGGTGAGGGATTATCACCCCTCCACTTT. It yields the protein CASSGEGLSPLHF.

This clone was detected only a few times. This sequence joins TRBV7-8 and TRBJ1-2; possible D gene TRBD1, 5 bases. The CDR3 has 13 residues. CDR1 is SGHVS and CDR2 is FQNEAQ in the germline V gene. The ends were cut back, 4 bases at V and 7 bases at J, with 13 bases in the middle. CDR3 region: CASSSWGDTGYTF. The CDR3 coding sequence is TGTGCCAGCAGCTCATGGGGCGACACTGGCTACACCTTC.

The chain combines TRBV4-2 with TRBJ2-3; D might be TRBD2 (6 bases). Trimming cost V 1 base and J 6 bases, with 11 bases left between them. Germline CDR1 reads LGHNA; CDR2 reads YNFKEQ. The CDR3 runs to 14 residues. CDR3 sequence reads: CASSQVTSSDTQYF. The CDR3 DNA is TGTGCCAGCAGCCAAGTGACTAGTTCGGATACGCAGTATTTT.

The gene calls are TRBV6-5 and TRBJ1-1; maybe TRBD1 (6 bases). The CDR3 is made up of 14 amino acids. The V and J ends lost 7 bases and 1 base respectively, with 13 bases between them. The germline V gene encodes CDR1 MNHEY and CDR2 SVGAGI. CDR3 sequence: CASTLGGGNTEAFF. DNA of the CDR3: TGTGCCAGCACCTTGGGAGGGGGGAACACTGAAGCTTTCTTT.

The count of this clone is one. The chain carries TRBV11-2 and TRBJ2-3; the D gene is possibly TRBD2 (5 bases). Deletions cut 1 base from V and 2 bases from J, with 7 bases between. The CDR3 is 14 residues long. The germline V gene has CDR1 SGHAT and CDR2 FQNNGV. The CDR3 spells CASSLGRYTDTQYF. Written as DNA, the CDR3 is TGTGCCAGCAGCTTAGGGAGGTACACAGATACGCAGTATTTT.

The J gene is TRBJ1-5, the V gene TRBV24-1, with 7 bases lining up with TRBD1. Per germline, CDR1 KGHDR and CDR2 SFDVKD. This CDR3 has 14 residues. V lost 4 bases, J lost 6 bases, and 5 bases stayed unmatched. The CDR3 sequence: CATSDLGQLQPQHF. In nucleotides, the CDR3 is TGTGCCACCAGTGACTTGGGACAGCTTCAGCCCCAGCATTTT.

The rearrangement joins TRBV28 to TRBJ2-7, with 16 bases identical to TRBD2. Per germline, CDR1 MDHEN and CDR2 SYDVKM. There are 18 residues in the CDR3. Germline trimming cut 5 bases from V and 2 bases from J; bases unmatched to any gene: 9. The CDR3 DNA sequence: TGTGCCAGCAGTGTCTATCCCGGGACTAGCGGGAGGGCCTACGAGCAGTACTTC. Its protein product is CASSVYPGTSGRAYEQYF.

This clone was recorded once. The chain recombines TRBV10-2 with TRBJ1-1; 7 bases fit TRBD1. J lost 5 bases, V lost 7 bases, and 16 bases had no gene match. There are 16 residues in the CDR3. CDR1 is WSHSY, CDR2 SAAADI, per germline. CDR3 DNA sequence: TGCGCCAGCAAGAGGGAAGGGGGCGTAGGAAGGACTGAAGCTTTCTTT. It encodes CASKREGGVGRTEAFF.

The rearrangement joins TRBV10-1 to TRBJ1-1; 9 positions match TRBD1. Trimming at V came to 6 bases and at J to 8 bases, leaving 7 bases not matched to a gene. Germline lookup yields CDR1 WNHNN and CDR2 SYGVQD (reference sequence). CDR3 length: 13 amino acids. The CDR3 is CASSGTGQVEAFF. CDR3 nucleotide sequence: TGCGCCAGCAGCGGGACAGGGCAGGTGGAAGCTTTCTTT.

The chain combines TRBV2 with TRBJ1-3; D might be TRBD1 (5 bases). V was cut by 6 bases and J by 8 bases, with 5 bases left in between. The CDR3 length is 10 residues. Germline loops: CDR1 SNHLY, CDR2 FYNNEI. The CDR3 region is CASRGDTIYF. The CDR3 region has the DNA TGTGCCAGCAGAGGGGACACCATATATTTT.

The chain couples TRBV14 to TRBJ2-7; weak D call: TRBD2 (6 bases). Per the germline V gene, CDR1 is SGHDN and CDR2 is FVKESK. The length of the CDR3 is 14 residues. Trimming removed 4 bases from V and 7 bases from J, with 17 bases in between. CDR3 DNA sequence: TGTGCCAGCAGCCTGCGACCGGGGGTAGCGGAGCAGTACTTC. This translates into CASSLRPGVAEQYF. Variable domain in full (rest from reference TRBV14 and TRBJ2-7): EAGVTQFPSHSVIEKGQTVTLRCDPISGHDNLYWYRRVMGKEIKFLLHFVKESKQDESGMPNNRFLAERTGGTYSTLKVQPAELEDSGVYFCASSLRPGVAEQYFGPGTRLTVT.

For this clone: This CDR3 is also generated by other DNA sequences in the sample. V is TRBV18 and J is TRBJ2-5; 9 bases agree with TRBD1. Germline V gives CDR1 KGHSH, CDR2 LQKENI. V trimming: 3 bases; J trimming: 3 bases; junction bases outside the gene matches: 2. This CDR3 has 14 amino acids. The CDR3 sequence: CASSPGTGKETQYF. In nucleotides, the CDR3 is TGTGCCAGCTCACCCGGGACAGGGAAAGAGACCCAGTACTTC.

In DNA, the CDR3 is TGTGCCATCAAAATAGCGGTAGGAAGCGAGCAGTACTTC. Protein: CAIKIAVGSEQYF. The chain combines TRBV10-3 with TRBJ2-7, with a weak D call TRBD2 (6 bases). Looked up from germline, CDR1 is ENHRY and CDR2 is SYGVKD. Between the trimmed V and J ends, which lost 7 bases and 6 bases, there was a span of 16 bases. The CDR3 sequence is 13 residues long.

The rearrangement links TRBV16 to TRBJ1-3; D uncertain. Germline V gene lookup returns CDR1 KGHSY and CDR2 FQNENV. The germline V and J ends were trimmed by 0 bases and 3 bases, with 15 bases remaining between them. The CDR3 has 17 residues. CDR3 sequence reads: CASSQSVRRNFGNTIYF. The CDR3 nucleotides are TGTGCCAGCAGCCAATCTGTCCGCAGAAATTTTGGAAACACCATATATTTT.

The chain joins TRBV7-8 to TRBJ2-7; 8 nucleotides align to TRBD2. The trim removed 5 bases at V and 6 bases at J, leaving 12 bases unmatched. Per the germline V gene, CDR1 is SGHVS and CDR2 is FQNEAQ. The CDR3 extends over 15 amino acids. CDR3 in amino acids: CASSPPGGRLFEQYF. DNA of the CDR3: TGTGCCAGCAGCCCACCGGGCGGGAGGTTGTTCGAGCAGTACTTC.

The chain combines TRBV24-1 with TRBJ2-7; D might be TRBD2 (6 bases). Germline values: CDR1 KGHDR, CDR2 SFDVKD. Trimming removed 4 bases from V and 6 bases from J, with 12 bases in between. The CDR3 loop spans 13 amino acids. The CDR3 spells CATSDGSSGEQYF. The CDR3 DNA is TGTGCCACCAGTGACGGGAGTTCGGGCGAGCAGTACTTC.

In this sample, this clone turned up a few times. The genes are TRBV9 and TRBJ1-2, with D uncertain. V was cut by 1 base and J by 7 bases, with 14 bases left in between. Looked up from germline, CDR1 is SGDLS and CDR2 is YYNGEE. This CDR3 has 14 amino acids. The CDR3 nucleotides are TGTGCCAGCAGCGTAAGAAGCGCCTTGGGTGGCTACACCTTC. Encoded protein: CASSVRSALGGYTF.

Here the CDR3 DNA reads TGTGCCAGCAGCTTAAAGGTTAGTGGCGGCGAGCAGTTCTTC. It translates to CASSLKVSGGEQFF. The genes are TRBV7-3 and TRBJ2-1; D is uncertain. Per the germline V gene, CDR1 is SGHTA and CDR2 is FQGTGA. Between the trimmed V and J ends, which lost 1 base and 10 bases, there was a span of 14 bases. The CDR3 contains 14 residues. Full variable domain (remainder filled in from reference TRBV7-3 and TRBJ2-1): GAGVSQTPSNKVTEKGKYVELRCDPISGHTALYWYRQSLGQGPEFLIYFQGTGAADDSGLPNDRFFAVRPEGSVSTLKIQRTERGDSAVYLCASSLKVSGGEQFFGPGTRLTVL.

The chain carries TRBV7-3 and TRBJ2-1, with TRBD1 identical over 9 bases. The CDR3 has 17 residues. Germline values: CDR1 SGHTA, CDR2 FQGTGA. The ends lost 4 bases at V and 1 base at J; junction bases unmatched: 8. The CDR3 DNA reads as TGTGCCAGCAGCTCATCAACAGGGGGCATATCCTACAATGAGCAGTTCTTC. This gives the protein CASSSSTGGISYNEQFF.

This clone showed up just once. V and J are TRBV19 and TRBJ1-1; TRBD1 matches 7 bases. The CDR3 is 15 amino acids. Germline V gene data show CDR1 as LNHDA and CDR2 as SQIVND (reference sequence). V was clipped by 8 bases and J by 0 bases; unmatched bases: 9. DNA of the CDR3: TGTGCCAGTTATCCGGGACAGACGATGAACACTGAAGCTTTCTTT. Protein product: CASYPGQTMNTEAFF.

The J gene is TRBJ1-6, the V gene TRBV6-1; no firm D call. CDR3 length equals 17 residues. V was clipped by 1 base and J by 1 base, with 11 bases between them. CDR1 MNHNS and CDR2 SASEGT come from the germline V gene. The CDR3 protein is CASSEGAGESYNSPLHF. The CDR3 bases are TGTGCCAGCAGTGAAGGTGCAGGCGAATCCTATAATTCACCCCTCCACTTT.